One sample yielded the 18 T cell receptor beta chains listed below, sequenced in a study of T-cell reconstitution after alpha-beta-depleted transplantation in children. It was with unique molecular identifiers that the TCRbeta library was prepared. One entry per CDR3 protein results from TCRdb running MiXCR on the PCR reads. The repertoire consists of over 200,000 distinct CDR3 sequences, with around 9.2% occurring once and the leading ten covering about a third. The sample here was PBMCs, mostly from graft donor cells, taken 360 days after TCRalphabeta/CD19-depleted stem cell transplant. The receptor set was obtained from a male patient between 2 and 9 years old who had a stem cell transplant for acute myeloid leukemia, so the T cells may come from the graft donor.

This chain joins TRBV11-2 and TRBJ2-4; no reliable D call. The V gene's germline CDR1 is SGHAT and CDR2 FQNNGV. The CDR3 extends over 12 amino acids. V was cut by 0 bases and J by 15 bases, with 12 bases left in between. Here the CDR3 DNA reads TGTGCCAGCAGCTTAGATACGGGCCGAAGGTACTTC. Amino acid sequence: CASSLDTGRRYF.

Many counts were recorded for this clonotype. The chain couples TRBV2 to TRBJ2-1, with D maybe TRBD1 (5 bases). Germline V gene lookup returns CDR1 SNHLY and CDR2 FYNNEI. The CDR3 is made up of 13 amino acids. V lost 4 bases and J 4 bases, leaving 8 bases between the germline ends. Here the CDR3 reads CASSGNRYNEQFF. In DNA, the CDR3 is TGTGCCAGCAGTGGTAACAGGTACAATGAGCAGTTCTTC.

In nucleotides, the CDR3 is TGTGCCAGCAGTTTTTCTGAGTTTAACTATGGCTACACCTTC. Translating gives CASSFSEFNYGYTF. The chain uses TRBV12-3 or TRBV12-4 and TRBJ1-2; D call uncertain. The CDR3 is made up of 14 amino acids. Between the trimmed V and J ends, which lost 3 bases and 1 base, there was a span of 9 bases.

This clonotype was seen at least ten times. The V gene is TRBV7-8, the J gene TRBJ2-3, with TRBD2 matching over 8 bases. In germline, CDR1 is SGHVS, CDR2 FQNEAQ. The CDR3 spans 14 residues. With 3 bases clipped from V and 6 bases from J, the junction kept 5 bases outside the gene matches. CDR3 nucleotides: TGTGCCAGCAGCTTTCGGGGGGGCAGTGATACGCAGTATTTT. Its translation: CASSFRGGSDTQYF. Looking up the rest from reference TRBV7-8 and TRBJ2-3 gives the full variable domain: GAGVSQSPRYKVAKRGQDVALRCDPISGHVSLFWYQQALGQGPEFLTYFQNEAQLDKSGLPSDRFFAERPEGSVSTLKIQRTQQEDSAVYLCASSFRGGSDTQYFGPGTRLTVL.

This clonotype was found many times. The rearrangement links TRBV24-1 to TRBJ2-6; D is unresolved. The CDR3 is 15 amino acids. Germline assignment: CDR1 KGHDR and CDR2 SFDVKD. V was shortened by 7 bases and J by 2 bases, with 11 bases between the two germline ends. CDR3 sequence: CATSPKGPGANVLTF. In DNA, the CDR3 is TGTGCCACCAGCCCGAAGGGTCCTGGGGCCAACGTCCTGACTTTC.

This clonotype was detected only a few times. The rearrangement links TRBV6-5 to TRBJ1-5; unclear D gene. This CDR3 has 15 residues. Germline CDR1 and CDR2: MNHEY and SVGAGI. V was cut by 4 bases and J by 2 bases, with 12 bases left in between. The CDR3 is CASSLTRTGNQPQHF. CDR3 DNA sequence: TGTGCCAGCAGTTTGACCCGGACGGGCAATCAGCCCCAGCATTTT.

The V and J genes are TRBV5-1 and TRBJ2-5, with 9 positions matching TRBD1. Germline loops: CDR1 SGHRS, CDR2 YFSETQ. V was pared by 4 bases and J by 1 base, with 5 bases of the junction left unmatched. The CDR3 sequence is 15 residues long. CDR3 nucleotides: TGCGCCAGCAGCGAGGGACAGGGATTCCAAGAGACCCAGTACTTC. Translating it yields CASSEGQGFQETQYF.

This clonotype was counted only a few times. The chain combines TRBV12-3 or TRBV12-4 with TRBJ2-5, with D hard to call. Trimming removed 3 bases at V and 5 bases at J, with 10 bases between. The CDR3 is 13 residues long. CDR3 protein: CASSLVLTETQYF. The DNA for the CDR3 is TGTGCCAGCAGTTTGGTCCTAACGGAGACCCAGTACTTC.

This clonotype was detected only a few times. The chain employs TRBV12-3 or TRBV12-4 and TRBJ2-7, with TRBD2 as a possible D gene (9 bases). The CDR3 sequence is 16 residues long. The V and J ends lost 7 bases and 5 bases respectively, with 24 bases between them. This CDR3 is CASTGGSSGIINEQYF. CDR3 nucleotides: TGTGCCAGCACAGGGGGCTCTAGCGGGATCATCAACGAGCAGTACTTC.

The V call is TRBV12-3 or TRBV12-4, the J call TRBJ2-3; D possibly corresponds to TRBD2 (5 bases). Deletions cut 5 bases from V and 8 bases from J, with 14 bases between. This CDR3 has 13 amino acids. The CDR3 loop is CASSGMGRGTQYF. DNA for the CDR3: TGTGCCAGCAGTGGCATGGGCCGGGGTACGCAGTATTTT.

This sequence joins TRBV5-1 and TRBJ1-2, with D possibly TRBD1 on 5 matching bases. Between the trimmed V and J ends, which lost 4 bases and 6 bases, there was a span of 10 bases. This CDR3 is built from 12 residues. From germline, CDR1 is SGHRS and CDR2 YFSETQ. The CDR3 region has the DNA TGCGCCAGCAGCCTTGGGACGGATGGCTACACCTTC. As protein: CASSLGTDGYTF.

Many counts were recorded for this clonotype. The rearrangement links TRBV14 to TRBJ1-1, with D perhaps TRBD1 (5 bases). The CDR3 is 13 amino acids. V was pared by 3 bases and J by 4 bases, with 9 bases between. The germline V gene encodes CDR1 SGHDN and CDR2 FVKESK. The CDR3, as DNA: TGTGCCAGCAGCCATGACAGTGTCACTGAAGCTTTCTTT. Protein sequence: CASSHDSVTEAFF.

J is TRBJ2-7 and V is TRBV18; perhaps TRBD2 as D (6 bases). The CDR3 covers 16 residues. CDR1 is KGHSH and CDR2 is LQKENI in the germline V gene. V lost 0 bases to trimming and J lost 4 bases, with 16 bases between them. The CDR3 spells CASSPPSRGTPYEQYF. Here the CDR3 DNA reads TGTGCCAGCTCACCACCAAGCCGGGGGACCCCTTACGAGCAGTACTTC.

This clonotype was seen ten or more times. V gene TRBV5-1 combines with J gene TRBJ2-2; perhaps TRBD2 as D (6 bases). Trimming took 7 bases from V and 2 from J, leaving 12 bases between them. The germline V gene has CDR1 SGHRS and CDR2 YFSETQ. The CDR3 contains 14 residues. The CDR3 spells CASSGLSNTGELFF. In DNA, the CDR3 is TGCGCCAGCTCGGGACTTTCTAACACCGGGGAGCTGTTTTTT.

CDR3 DNA: TGTGCCATCAGCGGATTCGGGACTATTGGCTCAGATACGCAGTATTTT. Encoded protein: CAISGFGTIGSDTQYF. The chain links TRBV10-3 to TRBJ2-3; 7 bases fit TRBD2. V lost 6 bases and J lost 4; bases outside the gene matches: 13. The CDR3 contains 16 residues. Germline V gives CDR1 ENHRY, CDR2 SYGVKD.

In this sample, this clonotype turned up many times. V usage is TRBV5-1 and J usage is TRBJ2-7; possible D gene TRBD1, 5 bases. V lost 3 bases and J 1 base, leaving 17 bases between the germline ends. Germline CDR1 reads SGHRS; CDR2 reads YFSETQ. This CDR3 spans 16 amino acids. CDR3 DNA sequence: TGCGCCAGCAGCTGGGGTACAGGCCGCTCTTCCTACGAGCAGTACTTC. Protein product: CASSWGTGRSSYEQYF.

There are many counts of this clonotype. The chain links TRBV5-1 to TRBJ2-7; perhaps TRBD2 as D (5 bases). Deletions cut 4 bases from V and 0 bases from J, with 8 bases between. The CDR3 is 13 amino acids. Germline lookup yields CDR1 SGHRS and CDR2 YFSETQ. CDR3: CASSRGVSYEQYF. DNA for the CDR3: TGCGCCAGCAGCCGGGGAGTCTCCTACGAGCAGTACTTC.

This clonotype turned up a few times. The V call is TRBV12-3 or TRBV12-4, the J call TRBJ1-5; 7 bases are a match to TRBD1. The CDR3 loop spans 14 amino acids. V dropped 6 bases and J dropped 5; count of bases not matched to a gene: 7. CDR3 DNA: TGTGCCAGCAGACATACGACAGGGCATCAGCCCCAGCATTTT. Amino acid sequence: CASRHTTGHQPQHF.